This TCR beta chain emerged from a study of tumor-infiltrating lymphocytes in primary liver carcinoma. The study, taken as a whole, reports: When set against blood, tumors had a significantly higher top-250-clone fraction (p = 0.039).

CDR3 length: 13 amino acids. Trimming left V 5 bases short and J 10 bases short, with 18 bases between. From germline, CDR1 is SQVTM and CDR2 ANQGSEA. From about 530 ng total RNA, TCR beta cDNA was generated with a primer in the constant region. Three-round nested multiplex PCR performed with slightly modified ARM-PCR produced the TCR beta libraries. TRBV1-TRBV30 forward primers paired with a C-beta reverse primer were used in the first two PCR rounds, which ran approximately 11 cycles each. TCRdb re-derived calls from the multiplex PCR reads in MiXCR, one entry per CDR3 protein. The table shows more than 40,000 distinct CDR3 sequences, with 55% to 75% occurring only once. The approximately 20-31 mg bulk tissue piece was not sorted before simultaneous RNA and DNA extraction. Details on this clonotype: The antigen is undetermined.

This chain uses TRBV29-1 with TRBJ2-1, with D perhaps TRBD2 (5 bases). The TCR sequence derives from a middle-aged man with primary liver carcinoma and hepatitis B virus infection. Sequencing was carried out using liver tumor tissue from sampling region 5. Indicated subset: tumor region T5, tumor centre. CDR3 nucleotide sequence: TGCAGCGTTCACGGGAAGTCACACAGAGAGCAGTTCTTC. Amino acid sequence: CSVHGKSHREQFF.